Listed below are T cell receptor beta chains from one sample, sequenced in a study of OX40 agonist ivuxolimab in advanced cancers. Sequencing used immunoSEQ multiplex PCR; TCRdb keeps in-frame clones, though not all of them. This sample carries over 60,000 clones, around 85% of them seen once, and the ten largest clones take 3.5% to 4.5%. This specimen consisted of CD4+ or CD8+ T cells sorted from blood, obtained in a trial of the OX40 agonist ivuxolimab. Receptor source: an adult with an advanced solid tumor such as melanoma, head and neck, liver or kidney cancer. Both conserved end residues are part of each CDR3. A D gene is named only where the DNA matches it firmly. Clone size appears in some rows only: once, few, many, or a class for an expanded clone.

D gene	V gene	J gene	clone size	CDR3 DNA	CDR3 protein
NA	TRBV19	TRBJ2-7	NA	TGTGCCAGTAGCCAGGACTACGAGCAGTACTTC	CASSQDYEQYF
TRBD1	TRBV5-1	TRBJ2-2	NA	TGCGCCAGCAGCGGACAGGGGGCTCCCGGGGAGCTGTTTTTT	CASSGQGAPGELFF
NA	TRBV10-1	TRBJ1-4	NA	TGCGCCAGCAGTGAGTCGAATGACAGGAGTAATGAAAAACTGTTTTTT	CASSESNDRSNEKLFF
NA	TRBV13	TRBJ1-6	NA	TGTGCCAGCAGCTTACAGGGAGGTAATTCACCCCTCCACTTT	CASSLQGGNSPLHF
NA	TRBV5-1	TRBJ1-1	NA	TGCGCCAGCAGCTTGACTGGGACGGGTAACACTGAAGCTTTCTTT	CASSLTGTGNTEAFF
NA	TRBV11-2	TRBJ2-2	few	TGTGCCAGCAGCTTGGAAGTGAACACCGGGGAGCTGTTTTTT	CASSLEVNTGELFF
NA	TRBV7-9	TRBJ2-2	NA	TGTGCCAGCAGATCCGGGGAGCTGTTTTTT	CASRSGELFF
NA	TRBV7-2	TRBJ1-1	few	TGTGCCAGCAGCTTTCGACCCATGAACACTGAAGCTTTCTTT	CASSFRPMNTEAFF
NA	TRBV25-1	TRBJ1-2	NA	TGTGCCAGCAGTGAAAAAGGGGATTGGCAGGCGTACTATGGCTACACCTTC	CASSEKGDWQAYYGYTF
NA	TRBV27	TRBJ2-5	NA	TGTGCCAGCAGTTTTCGGGGGGGGCGACAGGGAGAGACCCAGTACTTC	CASSFRGGRQGETQYF
NA	TRBV18	TRBJ1-3	NA	TGTGCCAGCTCCTTATGGGACGGAGGAAACACCATATATTTT	CASSLWDGGNTIYF
TRBD1	TRBV30	TRBJ1-2	NA	TGTGCCTGGACTAAAGCGGGACAGGGAAACTATGGCTACACCTTC	CAWTKAGQGNYGYTF
NA	TRBV5-6	TRBJ2-5	NA	TGTGCCAGCAGCTTTGGAACTGGAGAGACCCAGTACTTC	CASSFGTGETQYF
NA	TRBV11-3	TRBJ1-5	NA	TGTGCCAGCAGCTTATATTCGGGGTCGTATCAGCCCCAGCATTTT	CASSLYSGSYQPQHF
TRBD1	TRBV11-2	TRBJ1-3	NA	TGTGCCAGCAGCCCGGGACAGGGGGCTGGAAACACCATATATTTT	CASSPGQGAGNTIYF
TRBD2	TRBV6-5	TRBJ2-1	NA	TGTGCCAGCAGGTCTAGCGGGGGCGTCTACAATGAGCAGTTCTTC	CASRSSGGVYNEQFF
NA	TRBV7-2	TRBJ1-5	NA	TGTGCCAGCAGCCCGCGGGGGGGCAGCAATCAGCCCCAGCATTTT	CASSPRGGSNQPQHF
NA	TRBV29-1	TRBJ1-1	NA	TGCAGCGCCCGACCCGGGTTCACTGAAGCTTTCTTT	CSARPGFTEAFF
TRBD1	TRBV5-1	TRBJ2-2	NA	TGCGCCAGCAGCTCCGGACAGGCCGGGGGGGAGCTGTTTTTT	CASSSGQAGGELFF
NA	TRBV19	TRBJ2-4	NA	TGTGCCAGTAGTATCGGGGTTCTAAAAAACATTCAGTACTTC	CASSIGVLKNIQYF
TRBD2	TRBV27	TRBJ2-3	NA	TGTGCCAGCAGTTTATCGGCTAGCGGGAGCTGGACAGATACGCAGTATTTT	CASSLSASGSWTDTQYF
NA	TRBV7-2	TRBJ2-3	NA	TGTGCCAGCAGCTTAATGGGACCAGATACGCAGTATTTT	CASSLMGPDTQYF
NA	TRBV2	TRBJ1-4	NA	TGTGCCAGCAGGAGGGACGGGGGTGAAAAACTGTTTTTT	CASRRDGGEKLFF
TRBD2	TRBV2	TRBJ2-1	NA	TGTGCCAGCAACGGGGGGACCTCCTACAATGAGCAGTTCTTC	CASNGGTSYNEQFF
NA	TRBV28	TRBJ2-3	few	TGTGCCAGCAGTCCCCAGAGCGTCGATACGCAGTATTTT	CASSPQSVDTQYF
NA	TRBV5-4	TRBJ1-3	NA	TGTGCCAGCAGCTCAAGCTCTGGAAACACCATATATTTT	CASSSSSGNTIYF
NA	TRBV19	TRBJ1-3	NA	TGTGCCAGTAGGCTTGGAGGGGATGGAAACACCATATATTTT	CASRLGGDGNTIYF
NA	TRBV7-6	TRBJ2-1	NA	TGTGCCAGCAGCTTAGTGGGGTCTAGCTCCAATGAGCAGTTCTTC	CASSLVGSSSNEQFF
TRBD2	TRBV28	TRBJ2-3	NA	TGTGCCAGCAGTTCAGCGGGACTAGCGGGATCAGATACGCAGTATTTT	CASSSAGLAGSDTQYF
NA	TRBV30	TRBJ1-6	NA	TGTGCCTGGAACATGCGCTCCTATAATTCACCCCTCCACTTT	CAWNMRSYNSPLHF
NA	TRBV11-2	TRBJ2-5	few	TGTGCCAGCAGGGCCGCGAAAGGAGAGACCCAGTACTTC	CASRAAKGETQYF
NA	TRBV9	TRBJ1-6	NA	TGTGCCAGCAGCCCCCAGACCAACACCCCGCCCCTCCACTTT	CASSPQTNTPPLHF
TRBD1	TRBV4-2	TRBJ1-1	NA	TGTGCCAGCAGCCAAGAGACCCAGGGGGGAAGGGTTGTTCCTTTCTTT	CASSQETQGGRVVPFF
NA	TRBV10-1	TRBJ1-3	once	TGCGCCAGCAGTCCAGGACTGGGAAACACCATATATTTT	CASSPGLGNTIYF
NA	TRBV6-6	TRBJ1-4	NA	TGTGCCAGCAGTAGGGGTGAGGGGCGAGGAAAACTGTTTTTT	CASSRGEGRGKLFF
NA	TRBV29-1	TRBJ2-3	NA	TGCAGCGCGACGGAAACGGGAGATACGCAGTATTTT	CSATETGDTQYF
NA	TRBV15	TRBJ2-5	NA	TGTGCCACCAGCGGCCGGGTAGGGGTGCCCCAGTACTTC	CATSGRVGVPQYF
TRBD1	TRBV2	TRBJ1-4	NA	TGTGCCAGCGCTCCGCAGGGGGGTGAAAAACTGTTTTTT	CASAPQGGEKLFF
TRBD1	TRBV6-1	TRBJ1-6	NA	TGTGCCAGCAGGGAACAGGGGGTCACCTATAATTCACCCCTCCACTTT	CASREQGVTYNSPLHF
NA	TRBV6-1	TRBJ2-2	NA	TGTGCGAGCTCTAAAGCAACCGGGGAGCTGTTTTTT	CASSKATGELFF
TRBD1	TRBV30	TRBJ2-2	few	TGTGCCTGGAGGGGACAGGGGGCGGGCACCGGGGAGCTGTTTTTT	CAWRGQGAGTGELFF
TRBD2	TRBV4-2	TRBJ2-5	NA	TGTGCCAGCAGCCAAGAGTTCCAAGGGGGACTAGCGGGGCGAGAGACCCAGTACTTC	CASSQEFQGGLAGRETQYF